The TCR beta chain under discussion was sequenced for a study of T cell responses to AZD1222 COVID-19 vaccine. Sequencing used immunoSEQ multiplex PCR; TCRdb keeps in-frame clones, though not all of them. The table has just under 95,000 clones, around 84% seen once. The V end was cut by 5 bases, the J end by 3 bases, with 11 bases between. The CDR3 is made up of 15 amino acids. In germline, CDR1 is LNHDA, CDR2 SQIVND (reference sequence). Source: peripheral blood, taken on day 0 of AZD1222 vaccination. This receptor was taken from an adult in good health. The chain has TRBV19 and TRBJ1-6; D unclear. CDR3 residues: CASSPAVGYNSPLHF. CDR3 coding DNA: TGTGCCAGTAGTCCCGCTGTCGGCTATAATTCACCCCTCCACTTT.